One and the same sample provided the 11 T cell receptor beta chains below, sequenced in a study of shared clonotypes between healthy human individuals. Assay used: immunoSEQ multiplex PCR; TCRdb lists only in-frame clones, some missing. The table lists 2 million to 2.5 million clones, more than 80% of them singletons, with roughly 0.36% in the top ten. The sequenced sample was naive CD4+ T cells from PBMCs. Subset specified: CD45RA+ positively selected. All receptors derive from a man younger than 30 in good health. Some clones in this sample may be carry-over from other donors' samples.

The genes are TRBV5-1 and TRBJ2-7; 12 bases are a match to TRBD2. After removal of 4 bases from V and 7 bases from J, the junction contained 18 bases not matched to a gene. The CDR3 loop spans 18 amino acids. Germline lookup yields CDR1 SGHRS and CDR2 YFSETQ. The CDR3 sequence: CASSPPSGRAYPANEQYF. The CDR3 DNA reads as TGCGCCAGCAGCCCCCCTAGCGGGAGGGCATATCCGGCGAATGAGCAGTACTTC.

The J gene is TRBJ2-2, the V gene TRBV4-2, with 7 bases fitting TRBD1. This CDR3 spans 15 amino acids. The ends lost 3 bases at V and 4 bases at J; junction bases unmatched: 5. Germline V gives CDR1 LGHNA, CDR2 YNFKEQ. The CDR3 DNA sequence: TGTGCCAGCAGCCAGACAGGGCAGGCCACCGGGGAGCTGTTTTTT. Residues: CASSQTGQATGELFF.

This clone was observed a single time. The chain is built from TRBV7-2 and TRBJ2-6; D gene uncertain. The CDR3 has 17 residues. The germline V gene has CDR1 SGHTA and CDR2 FQGNSA. The V and J ends lost 1 base and 0 bases respectively, with 10 bases between them. CDR3 in DNA: TGTGCCAGCAGCTTAGTCGGAATCGCCTCTGGGGCCAACGTCCTGACTTTC. This gives the protein CASSLVGIASGANVLTF.

For this clone: This specimen includes other DNA sequences encoding the same CDR3. CDR3 coding DNA: TGTGCCAGCAGCCCCCCCGGGACAGGGAACACCGGGGAGCTGTTTTTT. Translated: CASSPPGTGNTGELFF. The V and J genes are TRBV9 and TRBJ2-2, with 8 bases matching TRBD1. Germline CDR1 reads SGDLS; CDR2 reads YYNGEE. The CDR3 is 16 amino acids. V was pared by 4 bases and J by 1 base, with 6 bases of the junction left unmatched.

V is TRBV7-3 and J is TRBJ2-1; D might be TRBD2 (5 bases). Deletions cut 4 bases from V and 10 bases from J, with 17 bases between. Germline V gene sequence: CDR1 SGHTA, CDR2 FQGTGA. The CDR3 covers 14 residues. The CDR3 sequence is CASSSNPSPSEQFF. The DNA for the CDR3 is TGTGCCAGCAGCTCTAACCCCTCCCCTAGCGAGCAGTTCTTC.

The rearrangement links TRBV28 to TRBJ2-2, with TRBD1 as a possible D gene (5 bases). V was clipped by 6 bases and J by 4 bases, with 12 bases between them. Germline CDR1 and CDR2: MDHEN and SYDVKM. The CDR3 spans 14 residues. CDR3 sequence reads: CASSPQDLTGELFF. The CDR3 DNA reads as TGTGCCAGCAGCCCACAGGATCTCACCGGGGAGCTGTTTTTT.

The sample holds a few counts of this clone. V is TRBV6-5 and J is TRBJ2-2; possible D gene TRBD2, 5 bases. Trimming removed 5 bases from V and 6 bases from J, with 7 bases in between. The CDR3 has 12 residues. The germline V gene has CDR1 MNHEY and CDR2 SVGAGI. CDR3 nucleotide sequence: TGTGCCAGCAGTCGGAGGCCCGGGGAGCTGTTTTTT. Translating it yields CASSRRPGELFF.

The CDR3 protein is CASSGGVAGGDTQYF. CDR3 in DNA: TGTGCCAGCAGCGGGGGGGTCGCCGGGGGAGATACGCAGTATTTT. The rearrangement joins TRBV5-4 to TRBJ2-3; 7 positions agree with TRBD2. Per germline, CDR1 SGHNT and CDR2 YYREEE (reference sequence). The length of the CDR3 is 15 residues. With 4 bases clipped from V and 5 bases from J, the junction kept 10 bases outside the gene matches.

The V gene is TRBV7-7, the J gene TRBJ2-5; D unresolved. CDR3 length: 15 residues. Germline loops: CDR1 SSHAT, CDR2 FNYEAQ (reference sequence). Trimming removed 4 bases at V and 7 bases at J, with 19 bases between. CDR3 residues: CASSSSGDPFGTQYF. For the CDR3, the DNA is TGTGCCAGCAGCTCGTCCGGAGACCCCTTCGGGACCCAGTACTTC. The complete variable domain, with remaining parts taken from reference TRBV7-7 and TRBJ2-5, reads GAGVSQSPRYKVTKRGQDVTLRCDPISSHATLYWYQQALGQGPEFLTYFNYEAQPDKSGLPSDRFSAERPEGSISTLTIQRTEQRDSAMYRCASSSSGDPFGTQYFGPGTRLLVL.

The CDR3 loop reads CASSLAGDSTGELFF. DNA of the CDR3: TGCGCCAGCAGCTTGGCCGGGGACTCCACCGGGGAGCTGTTTTTT. The genes are TRBV5-1 and TRBJ2-2, with D perhaps matching TRBD2 (6 bases). CDR3 length equals 15 residues. Germline loops: CDR1 SGHRS, CDR2 YFSETQ. V gave up 0 bases and J gave up 4 bases, with 10 bases separating them.

The genes are TRBV6-1 and TRBJ1-1; 10 positions match TRBD1. Unmatched junction bases numbered 4, after V lost 6 bases and J lost 0 bases. The CDR3 contains 15 residues. Germline-derived CDR1 and CDR2 are MNHNS and SASEGT. Here the CDR3 reads CASRRQGAMNTEAFF. DNA of the CDR3: TGTGCCAGCAGGCGACAGGGGGCCATGAACACTGAAGCTTTCTTT.